These 13 T cell receptor beta chains share one sample of origin, sequenced in a study of shared clonotypes between healthy human individuals. Method: immunoSEQ multiplex PCR; TCRdb's copy keeps in-frame clones and lacks some. In the table there are more than 2,000,000 clones, approximately 90% of which are singletons. Material for sequencing was naive CD4+ T cells sorted from blood. The sample's subset: CD45RA+ positively selected. The receptors were sampled from a man between 18 and 35 years old in good health.

The gene calls are TRBV7-8 and TRBJ1-5; D may be TRBD1 (6 bases). The CDR3 sequence is 15 residues long. Germline assignment: CDR1 SGHVS and CDR2 FQNEAQ. V lost 2 bases, J lost 3 bases, and 11 bases lay in between. CDR3 protein: CASSLSTGNNQPQHF. The CDR3 region has the DNA TGTGCCAGCAGCTTATCTACAGGGAACAATCAGCCCCAGCATTTT.

As for this clone: The same CDR3 is also encoded by other DNA sequences in this sample. The chain employs TRBV27 and TRBJ2-3, with a tentative D call TRBD2 (6 bases). V was trimmed by 3 bases and J by 3 bases, leaving 7 bases between them. CDR3 length: 13 amino acids. CDR1 MNHEY and CDR2 SMNVEV come from the germline V gene (reference sequence). The CDR3 spells CASSLRETDTQYF. The CDR3 DNA sequence: TGTGCCAGCAGTTTGCGGGAAACAGATACGCAGTATTTT.

V and J are TRBV28 and TRBJ2-3; 8 bases map to TRBD1. The trim removed 4 bases at V and 2 bases at J, leaving 11 bases unmatched. This CDR3 comprises 17 residues. CDR1 is MDHEN and CDR2 is SYDVKM in the germline V gene. CDR3 sequence reads: CASSSYPQGEDTDTQYF. CDR3 DNA: TGTGCCAGCAGTTCCTACCCACAGGGGGAGGACACAGATACGCAGTATTTT.

About this clone: Different DNA sequences within this sample yield the same CDR3. The chain combines TRBV6-5 with TRBJ1-1; D is uncertain. The germline gives CDR1 MNHEY, CDR2 SVGAGI. Trimming stripped 8 bases from V and 1 base from J, with 5 bases between. This CDR3 spans 11 amino acids. The CDR3 loop is CASERNTEAFF. The CDR3 region has the DNA TGTGCCAGCGAGAGGAACACTGAAGCTTTCTTT.

The V call is TRBV11-2, the J call TRBJ2-1; 8 bases fit TRBD2. Germline CDR1 SGHAT, CDR2 FQNNGV. The CDR3 is 15 residues long. The V and J ends lost 5 bases and 2 bases, in that order; junction bases with no gene match: 5. Here the CDR3 reads CASSVGTSPYNEQFF. CDR3 DNA sequence: TGTGCCAGCAGCGTTGGGACTAGTCCCTACAATGAGCAGTTCTTC.

Worth noting for this clone: The junction shows a germline mismatch at one end, possibly a read error. The chain employs TRBV7-2 and TRBJ1-2; D unclear. This CDR3 region has 13 residues. Germline V gives CDR1 SGHTA, CDR2 FQGNSA. The CDR3 region is CASSQVSTHGHTF. In DNA, the CDR3 is TGTGCCAGCAGCCAGGTATCTACCCATGGCCACACCTTC.

This rearrangement joins TRBV7-6 to TRBJ1-2; perhaps TRBD1 as D (5 bases). V shed 3 bases and J shed 8 bases, with 13 bases lying between them. CDR3 length: 13 residues. Looked up from germline, CDR1 is SGHVS and CDR2 is FNYEAQ. DNA of the CDR3: TGTGCCAGCAGCTTCAGGGAGTTCAGCGGCTACACCTTC. This encodes CASSFREFSGYTF.

The chain is built from TRBV13 and TRBJ2-2; D is perhaps TRBD1 or TRBD2 (5 bases each). V lost 3 bases to trimming and J lost 0 bases, with 11 bases between them. The CDR3 totals 16 residues. The germline V gene encodes CDR1 PRHDT and CDR2 FYEKMQ (reference sequence). CDR3 in DNA: TGTGCCAGCAGCTTCGAGGGGTCTTCGAACACCGGGGAGCTGTTTTTT. Translating it yields CASSFEGSSNTGELFF.

Of note for this clone: Other DNA sequences of this sample code for an identical CDR3. The chain combines TRBV7-9 with TRBJ2-7, with 9 nucleotides matching TRBD1. Germline V gene data show CDR1 as SEHNR and CDR2 as FQNEAQ (reference sequence). V lost 3 bases and J lost 3; bases outside the gene matches: 3. This CDR3 is built from 14 residues. The CDR3 spells CASSFWDRDYEQYF. In DNA, the CDR3 is TGTGCCAGCAGCTTCTGGGACAGGGACTACGAGCAGTACTTC.

The gene calls are TRBV27 and TRBJ2-7; 14 nucleotides line up with TRBD2. With 5 bases clipped from V and 6 bases from J, the junction kept 6 bases outside the gene matches. The length of the CDR3 is 15 residues. Per germline, CDR1 MNHEY and CDR2 SMNVEV (reference sequence). CDR3 nucleotides: TGTGCCAGCAGTGGGGGGACTAGCGGGAGCAGCGAGCAGTACTTC. It encodes CASSGGTSGSSEQYF.

This chain uses TRBV28 with TRBJ1-2; TRBD1 matches 8 bases. CDR1 is MDHEN and CDR2 is SYDVKM in the germline V gene. After removal of 3 bases from V and 0 bases from J, the junction contained 3 bases not matched to a gene. The CDR3 has 15 amino acids. The CDR3 bases are TGTGCCAGCAGTTTTCCGACAGGGGCTAACTATGGCTACACCTTC. Residues: CASSFPTGANYGYTF.

A note on this clone: Other DNA sequences in this specimen translate into the identical CDR3. V is TRBV5-1 and J is TRBJ2-5; D may be TRBD2 (6 bases). The germline V and J ends were trimmed by 0 bases and 3 bases, with 9 bases remaining between them. The CDR3 is 14 amino acids. Germline V lookup: CDR1 SGHRS, CDR2 YFSETQ. As DNA, the CDR3 is TGCGCCAGCAGCTTGGGAGGGGAGGAAGAGACCCAGTACTTC. This sequence encodes CASSLGGEEETQYF.

V usage is TRBV19 and J usage is TRBJ1-1; D is unresolved. V dropped 7 bases and J dropped 2 bases, with 14 bases sitting between them. This CDR3 contains 14 residues. Germline CDR1 reads LNHDA; CDR2 reads SQIVND (reference sequence). CDR3 nucleotides: TGTGCCAGTACCCGTGGCACGACTAACACTGAAGCTTTCTTT. Protein product: CASTRGTTNTEAFF. Variable domain in full (rest from reference TRBV19 and TRBJ1-1): DGGITQSPKYLFRKEGQNVTLSCEQNLNHDAMYWYRQDPGQGLRLIYYSQIVNDFQKGDIAEGYSVSREKKESFPLTVTSAQKNPTAFYLCASTRGTTNTEAFFGQGTRLTVV.